These 27 T cell receptor beta chains were all obtained from the same sample, sequenced in a study of CD8 T cells in Susac syndrome. RNA totalling roughly 0.5 to 1 ug underwent reverse transcription with random hexamers. From the immunoSEQ multiplex PCR reads, TCRdb called clonotypes with MiXCR, one entry per CDR3 protein. The data hold around 130,000 distinct CDR3 sequences, with 75% to 90% observed a single time. Sequencing was done on a sample of CD8+ T cells from PBMCs. These receptors came from a human donor with multiple sclerosis.

The chain recombines TRBV7-9 with TRBJ1-6, with 9 bases that match TRBD1. Looked up from germline, CDR1 is SEHNR and CDR2 is FQNEAQ (reference sequence). The CDR3 consists of 15 residues. J was trimmed by 11 bases and V by 5 bases; bases with no gene match: 10. The CDR3 DNA reads as TGTGCCAGCAGCCTCCCAACAGGGGGCAGTCCACCCCTCCACTTT. Its translation is CASSLPTGGSPPLHF.

The rearrangement uses TRBV16 and TRBJ2-2; maybe TRBD1 (6 bases). The CDR3 is made up of 17 amino acids. V gave up 2 bases and J gave up 0 bases, with 13 bases separating them. CDR1 and CDR2 (germline): KGHSY, FQNENV. CDR3 nucleotide sequence: TGTGCCAGCAGCCAACTCTCCAGGACAGCGAACACCGGGGAGCTGTTTTTT. This encodes CASSQLSRTANTGELFF.

The chain joins TRBV30 to TRBJ1-2; D not certain. From germline, CDR1 is GTSNPN and CDR2 SVGIG (reference sequence). Trimming cost V 6 bases and J 8 bases, with 10 bases left between them. The CDR3 runs 10 residues. The CDR3 DNA follows: TGTGCCTGCCATAGGCTAGGCTACACCTTC. Translated, it gives CACHRLGYTF.

This clonotype was counted a few times. The chain uses TRBV4-3 and TRBJ1-1; 9 nucleotides agree with TRBD1. The CDR3 runs 16 residues. V was clipped by 3 bases and J by 4 bases; unmatched bases: 9. Per germline, CDR1 LGHNA and CDR2 YSLEER. The CDR3 DNA reads TGCGCCAGCAGCCATGGTACAGGGGGCTTGAGCACTGAAGCTTTCTTT. It codes for CASSHGTGGLSTEAFF.

The genes are TRBV4-1 and TRBJ1-2; D is ambiguous. The CDR3 extends over 17 amino acids. Germline-derived CDR1 and CDR2 are MGHRA and YSYEKL. V dropped 0 bases and J dropped 5 bases, with 19 bases sitting between them. CDR3 sequence: CASSQDSKTVAGYGYTF. CDR3 DNA sequence: TGCGCCAGCAGCCAAGATTCCAAAACAGTAGCAGGTTATGGCTACACCTTC.

In regard to this clonotype: The junction does not match germline at one end; this may be a read error. The chain couples TRBV29-1 to TRBJ2-3; 10 bases match TRBD2. CDR1 and CDR2 from the germline V gene are SQVTM and ANQGSEA. CDR3 length equals 15 residues. CDR3 nucleotides: TGCGGCGTTGAAGGAGGGACTAGCGGCACAGATACGCAGTATTTT. Translation gives CGVEGGTSGTDTQYF.

This clonotype has a handful of counts. The chain joins TRBV10-3 to TRBJ2-1; D call uncertain. CDR1 is ENHRY and CDR2 is SYGVKD in the germline V gene. The CDR3 length is 13 residues. V shed 0 bases and J shed 7 bases, with 7 bases lying between them. The CDR3 sequence: CAISESNWNEQFF. CDR3 DNA: TGTGCCATCAGTGAGTCTAATTGGAATGAGCAGTTCTTC.

The J gene is TRBJ2-2, the V gene TRBV30; D is possibly TRBD1 (6 bases). The CDR3 covers 13 residues. Germline V CDR1 and CDR2: GTSNPN, SVGIG (reference sequence). Trimming removed 0 bases at V and 7 bases at J, with 9 bases between. CDR3 in DNA: TGTGCCTGGAGTGTAGGGGGAAACGGGGAGCTGTTTTTT. Translating gives CAWSVGGNGELFF.

V and J are TRBV6-2 or TRBV6-3 and TRBJ1-1; D gene unclear. Trimming pared 6 bases from V and 0 bases from J, leaving 11 bases between. The germline V gene encodes CDR1 MNHEY and CDR2 SVGEGT. This CDR3 comprises 14 residues. In DNA form, the CDR3 reads TGTGCCAGCAGCCGCACGGAGATGAACACTGAAGCTTTCTTT. Translated, it gives CASSRTEMNTEAFF.

Details on this clonotype: The junction shows a germline mismatch at one end, possibly a read error. The chain employs TRBV4-1 and TRBJ2-2, with D perhaps TRBD2 (5 bases). Per germline, CDR1 MGHRA and CDR2 YSYEKL. This CDR3 is 24 amino acids long. This CDR3 reads CASSQDSIPRRGLARRLNTGELFF. The CDR3 DNA reads as TGCGCCAGCAGCCAAGATTCCATTCCCCGCCGAGGCCTAGCAAGGCGTTTGAACACCGGGGAGCTTTTTTTT.

V usage is TRBV27 and J usage is TRBJ2-1; a possible D gene is TRBD2 (6 bases). Trimming cost V 2 bases and J 7 bases, with 30 bases left between them. The CDR3 contains 20 residues. The V gene's germline CDR1 is MNHEY and CDR2 SMNVEV (reference sequence). Written as DNA, the CDR3 is TGTGCCAGCAGTTTAGGTTGGCGGGGTTTTTGGATGAGAATGAATAATGAGCAGTTCTTC. This gives the protein CASSLGWRGFWMRMNNEQFF.

The V call is TRBV9, the J call TRBJ2-2; no definite D call. The CDR3 is 14 amino acids. Trimming shortened V by 4 bases and J by 6 bases, and 13 bases separated the two germline ends. Germline values: CDR1 SGDLS, CDR2 YYNGEE. The CDR3 nucleotides read TGTGCCAGCAGCCCCCCCCTAGGTTCCGGGGAGCTGTTTTTT. It is translated as CASSPPLGSGELFF.

CDR3 nucleotide sequence: TGTGCCACCTCAGCTAGCTCCTACAATGAGCAGTTCTTC. Translating it yields CATSASSYNEQFF. The chain recombines TRBV15 with TRBJ2-1; D remains unclear. V shed 8 bases and J shed 0 bases, with 8 bases lying between them. The CDR3 is 13 residues long. Germline CDR1 LNHNV, CDR2 YYDKDF (reference sequence).

This CDR3 reads CSVVVTGAGGYGYTF. The CDR3 bases are TGCAGCGTTGTTGTGACAGGGGCCGGGGGCTATGGCTACACCTTC. The chain recombines TRBV29-1 with TRBJ1-2; 8 nucleotides line up with TRBD1. V shed 4 bases, J shed 4 bases, and the junction held 11 bases outside the gene matches. The germline V gene has CDR1 SQVTM and CDR2 ANQGSEA. The CDR3 consists of 15 residues.

This chain uses TRBV7-9 with TRBJ2-1; TRBD2 agrees at 8 bases. Trimming cost V 5 bases and J 6 bases; bases outside gene matches: 6. CDR1 and CDR2 (germline): SEHNR, FQNEAQ (reference sequence). The CDR3 is made up of 14 amino acids. CDR3 DNA sequence: TGTGCCAGCAGCCGCCCGGGACTAGGCAATGAGCAGTTCTTC. Translated: CASSRPGLGNEQFF. The variable domain in full, completed from reference TRBV7-9 and TRBJ2-1, reads DTGVSQNPRHKITKRGQNVTFRCDPISEHNRLYWYRQTLGQGPEFLTYFQNEAQLEKSRLLSDRFSAERPKGSFSTLEIQRTEQGDSAMYLCASSRPGLGNEQFFGPGTRLTVL.

The V call is TRBV30, the J call TRBJ2-1, with D perhaps TRBD1 (6 bases). V dropped 4 bases and J dropped 7 bases, with 11 bases sitting between them. Germline V gene data show CDR1 as GTSNPN and CDR2 as SVGIG (reference sequence). There are 12 residues in the CDR3. The CDR3 DNA is TGTGCCTGGACCCCGGACAGAAATGAGCAGTTCTTC. Its translation is CAWTPDRNEQFF.

This clonotype was seen just once. The J gene is TRBJ2-2, the V gene TRBV29-1; D perhaps matches TRBD1 (5 bases). This CDR3 region has 13 residues. With 7 bases removed from V and 4 bases from J, the gap between germline ends came to 13 bases. CDR1 SQVTM and CDR2 ANQGSEA come from the germline V gene. The DNA for the CDR3 is TGCAGCGCGTGCCAGGGCGGCACCGGGGAGCTGTTTTTT. Translation: CSACQGGTGELFF.

The rearrangement joins TRBV3-1 to TRBJ2-2; the D gene is possibly TRBD1 (6 bases). Trimming left V 1 base short and J 1 base short, with 19 bases between. The germline V gene encodes CDR1 LGHDT and CDR2 YNNKEL (reference sequence). CDR3 length equals 19 residues. As DNA, the CDR3 is TGTGCCAGCAGCCAAGCGATTAGGACAGAAGTCTTGAACACCGGGGAGCTGTTTTTT. Amino acids: CASSQAIRTEVLNTGELFF.

The chain recombines TRBV19 with TRBJ1-2; D gene uncertain. Germline CDR1 is LNHDA and CDR2 is SQIVND (reference sequence). Trimming left V 4 bases short and J 0 bases short, with 15 bases between. This CDR3 is 16 amino acids long. This CDR3 is CASSTNPPAPNYGYTF. CDR3 DNA: TGTGCCAGTAGTACGAACCCTCCAGCGCCTAACTATGGCTACACCTTC. Filled out from reference TRBV19 and TRBJ1-2, the complete variable domain reads DGGITQSPKYLFRKEGQNVTLSCEQNLNHDAMYWYRQDPGQGLRLIYYSQIVNDFQKGDIAEGYSVSREKKESFPLTVTSAQKNPTAFYLCASSTNPPAPNYGYTFGSGTRLTVV.

The V call is TRBV28, the J call TRBJ1-1; possibly TRBD1 for D (5 bases). The V gene's germline CDR1 is MDHEN and CDR2 SYDVKM. The CDR3 extends over 13 amino acids. Trimming stripped 6 bases from V and 5 bases from J, with 13 bases between. CDR3 sequence: CASRSPGRTEAFF. The CDR3 region has the DNA TGTGCCAGCAGGTCTCCGGGACGGACTGAAGCTTTCTTT.

This sequence joins TRBV27 and TRBJ1-2, with a tentative D call TRBD1 (5 bases). The V gene's germline CDR1 is MNHEY and CDR2 SMNVEV (reference sequence). V was clipped by 5 bases and J by 3 bases, with 10 bases between them. The CDR3 contains 13 residues. In DNA, the CDR3 is TGTGCCAGCAGTGGAGGGGCCTACTATGGCTACACCTTC. Its protein product is CASSGGAYYGYTF.

A few counts support this clonotype. J is TRBJ2-7 and V is TRBV7-9; D is possibly TRBD2 (6 bases). Trimming cost V 6 bases and J 6 bases, with 21 bases left between them. This CDR3 has 15 residues. In germline, CDR1 is SEHNR, CDR2 FQNEAQ (reference sequence). The CDR3 DNA follows: TGTGCCAGCAGTGAAGACGGGGGATTGGAAGCCGAGCAGTACTTC. Amino acids: CASSEDGGLEAEQYF.

The genes are TRBV20-1 and TRBJ2-7, with D perhaps matching TRBD2 (6 bases). The CDR3 is 16 amino acids. CDR1 DFQATT and CDR2 SNEGSKA come from the germline V gene (reference sequence). Trimming pared 2 bases from V and 5 bases from J, leaving 22 bases between. CDR3 sequence: CSARTQLEAGPHEQYF. CDR3 nucleotides: TGCAGTGCTAGAACCCAATTAGAGGCGGGGCCCCACGAGCAGTACTTC.

The rearrangement joins TRBV4-1 to TRBJ2-7; 8 bases align to TRBD2. V dropped 0 bases and J dropped 3; count of bases not matched to a gene: 4. The CDR3 is 15 amino acids. Germline V gene sequence: CDR1 MGHRA, CDR2 YSYEKL. CDR3: CASSQDPGGVYEQYV. DNA for the CDR3: TGCGCCAGCAGCCAAGATCCGGGAGGGGTCTACGAGCAGTACGTC.

The chain carries TRBV11-2 and TRBJ2-7, with D maybe TRBD2 (7 bases). Trimming pared 6 bases from V and 2 bases from J, leaving 20 bases between. This CDR3 contains 16 residues. CDR1 SGHAT and CDR2 FQNNGV come from the germline V gene. In nucleotides, the CDR3 is TGTGCCAGCAGTCTTGGGGGGGCTAGCGAAACCTACGAGCAGTACTTC. It encodes CASSLGGASETYEQYF.

The chain couples TRBV6-2 or TRBV6-3 to TRBJ2-1; unclear D gene. V lost 4 bases to trimming and J lost 10 bases, with 14 bases between them. Germline values: CDR1 MNHEY, CDR2 SVGEGT. This CDR3 comprises 13 residues. CDR3 in DNA: TGTGCCAGCAGTTTCGTACCCCCGAGAGAGCAGTTCTTC. The encoded protein is CASSFVPPREQFF.

This chain links TRBV4-1 with TRBJ2-1; 11 bases line up with TRBD2. Germline V gives CDR1 MGHRA, CDR2 YSYEKL. The CDR3 consists of 16 residues. The J segment lost 4 bases and the V segment lost 5 bases, leaving 7 bases of the junction unmatched. The CDR3 DNA reads as TGCGCCAGCAGCTTCCTACTAGCGGGGGAGTACAATGAGCAGTTCTTC. Protein sequence: CASSFLLAGEYNEQFF.